Listed here are 15 T cell receptor beta chains from one sample, sequenced in a study of CD8 T cells in ankylosing spondylitis. Each CDR3 protein is one row after TCRdb ran MiXCR on the 5' RACE reads. The sample contains some 130,000 distinct CDR3 sequences, 5.5% to 7.5% of which appear only once. The sequenced sample consisted of blood, either unsorted or a sorted T cell fraction (not recorded which). These receptors were obtained from a female donor with ankylosing spondylitis or in good health (not recorded which).

This clonotype was detected ten times or more. The rearrangement links TRBV7-3 to TRBJ1-5; 7 positions agree with TRBD1. Trimming took 7 bases from V and 3 from J; bases not matched to a gene: 9. Germline V gives CDR1 SGHTA, CDR2 FQGTGA. There are 15 residues in the CDR3. The chain's CDR3 is CASNPQDRDNQPQHF. In DNA form, the CDR3 reads TGTGCCAGCAACCCTCAAGACAGGGACAATCAGCCCCAGCATTTT.

The chain is built from TRBV7-2 and TRBJ2-3; TRBD2 agrees at 8 bases. The CDR3 has 15 residues. CDR1 and CDR2 from the germline V gene are SGHTA and FQGNSA. J lost 2 bases, V lost 5 bases, and 6 bases had no gene match. CDR3 DNA sequence: TGTGCCAGCAGCCACCCGGGGGGGCCCACAGATACGCAGTATTTT. Its translation: CASSHPGGPTDTQYF.

Many counts were recorded for this clonotype. The chain uses TRBV28 and TRBJ1-1; TRBD1 is a possible D gene (6 bases). V shed 8 bases and J shed 9 bases, with 13 bases lying between them. The CDR3 covers 11 residues. Germline-derived CDR1 and CDR2 are MDHEN and SYDVKM. CDR3 region: CASHDRRKAFF. The DNA for the CDR3 is TGTGCCAGCCACGACAGGAGAAAAGCTTTCTTT.

This clonotype was seen repeatedly, ten times or more. The CDR3 spells CASSPPNVNTEAFF. The CDR3 nucleotides are TGCGCCAGCAGCCCCCCGAATGTGAACACTGAAGCTTTCTTT. The rearrangement uses TRBV5-1 and TRBJ1-1; D remains unclear. Germline loops: CDR1 SGHRS, CDR2 YFSETQ. Trimming stripped 4 bases from V and 0 bases from J, with 10 bases between. The CDR3 consists of 14 residues.

In the case of this clonotype: One end of the junction does not line up with germline, which may come from a read error. The chain uses TRBV28 and TRBJ2-7; maybe TRBD2 (5 bases). This CDR3 region has 11 residues. Germline V gene lookup returns CDR1 MDHEN and CDR2 SYDVKM. CDR3 amino acids: CASRERYEQCF. CDR3 nucleotide sequence: TGTGCCAGCAGGGAGCGGTACGAGCAGTGCTTC. The whole variable domain, remainder taken from reference TRBV28 and TRBJ2-7, is DVKVTQSSRYLVKRTGEKVFLECVQDMDHENMFWYRQDPGLGLRLIYFSYDVKMKEKGDIPEGYSVSREKKERFSLILESASTNQTSMYLCASRERYEQCFGPGTRLTVT.

This clonotype was seen more than once but under ten times. This rearrangement joins TRBV9 to TRBJ1-6; D gene ambiguous. The germline V and J ends were trimmed by 4 bases and 7 bases, with 9 bases remaining between them. This CDR3 is built from 13 residues. Germline assignment: CDR1 SGDLS and CDR2 YYNGEE. The CDR3 DNA follows: TGTGCCAGCAGCACTCTACTAAATTCACCCCTCCACTTT. It is translated as CASSTLLNSPLHF.

This clonotype showed up many times. This chain joins TRBV10-3 and TRBJ2-1; the match to TRBD1 covers 7 bases. Trimming removed 3 bases from V and 7 bases from J; junction bases left unmatched: 3. The CDR3 totals 13 residues. CDR1 ENHRY and CDR2 SYGVKD come from the germline V gene. The CDR3 loop is CAISEQTGNEQFF. The CDR3, as DNA: TGTGCCATCAGTGAACAGACAGGGAATGAGCAGTTCTTC.

This clonotype was seen repeatedly, ten times or more. This chain uses TRBV5-1 with TRBJ1-1, with 10 positions matching TRBD1. Germline V gives CDR1 SGHRS, CDR2 YFSETQ. The CDR3 sequence is 14 residues long. With 0 bases clipped from V and 6 bases from J, the junction kept 2 bases outside the gene matches. CDR3 protein: CASSLGQGAAEAFF. The CDR3 region has the DNA TGCGCCAGCAGCTTGGGACAGGGGGCTGCTGAAGCTTTCTTT.

The sample holds many counts of this clonotype. J is TRBJ2-1 and V is TRBV7-3; perhaps D is TRBD1 or TRBD2 (5 bases each). Germline V gene sequence: CDR1 SGHTA, CDR2 FQGTGA. Deletions cut 4 bases from V and 5 bases from J, with 9 bases between. CDR3 length: 13 amino acids. Here the CDR3 reads CASSSQGHNEQFF. CDR3 in DNA: TGTGCCAGCAGCTCGCAGGGACACAATGAGCAGTTCTTC. Full variable domain (outside the CDR3, taken from reference TRBV7-3 and TRBJ2-1): GAGVSQTPSNKVTEKGKYVELRCDPISGHTALYWYRQSLGQGPEFLIYFQGTGAADDSGLPNDRFFAVRPEGSVSTLKIQRTERGDSAVYLCASSSQGHNEQFFGPGTRLTVL.

This chain connects TRBV7-9 to TRBJ2-1; tentatively, D is TRBD2 (6 bases). Germline V gives CDR1 SEHNR, CDR2 FQNEAQ (reference sequence). This CDR3 spans 17 amino acids. The V and J ends lost 1 base and 7 bases respectively, with 20 bases between them. CDR3 in amino acids: CASSLGGLARIANEQFF. CDR3 DNA sequence: TGTGCCAGCAGCTTAGGCGGGCTAGCGAGGATTGCGAATGAGCAGTTCTTC.

Ten or more counts support this clonotype. The V call is TRBV4-1, the J call TRBJ1-4; D gene unclear. The CDR3 contains 13 residues. V gave up 1 base and J gave up 8 bases, with 8 bases separating them. Germline CDR1 MGHRA, CDR2 YSYEKL. For the CDR3, the DNA is TGCGCCAGCAGCCAAGCGGCCAACGAAAAACTGTTTTTT. This translates into CASSQAANEKLFF.

This clonotype came up many times. The genes are TRBV20-1 and TRBJ2-1, with 10 bases that match TRBD1. The J segment lost 6 bases and the V segment lost 0 bases, leaving 11 bases of the junction unmatched. Germline loops: CDR1 DFQATT, CDR2 SNEGSKA (reference sequence). The CDR3 runs to 17 residues. The CDR3 DNA is TGCAGTGCTAGAGATTTGACAGGGGGCGGCATGGGCAATGAGCAGTTCTTC. Protein sequence: CSARDLTGGGMGNEQFF.

This clonotype was counted many times. The chain carries TRBV5-1 and TRBJ2-1; D call uncertain. The V end lost 5 bases, the J end lost 7 bases, and 16 bases lay between the germline ends. The CDR3 contains 14 residues. CDR1 SGHRS and CDR2 YFSETQ come from the germline V gene. This CDR3 is CASSSSSIGNEQFF. The CDR3 DNA reads as TGCGCCAGCAGTTCATCTTCCATCGGGAATGAGCAGTTCTTC.

This clonotype appeared many times. The chain carries TRBV7-3 and TRBJ2-1, with 7 bases that match TRBD2. The CDR3 runs to 14 residues. Per germline, CDR1 SGHTA and CDR2 FQGTGA. V shed 5 bases and J 2 bases; nucleotides not matched to a gene: 3. CDR3 region: CASSPTSAYNEQFF. In nucleotides, the CDR3 is TGTGCCAGCAGCCCCACTAGCGCCTACAATGAGCAGTTCTTC.

This clonotype showed up many times. The rearrangement joins TRBV4-1 to TRBJ2-2; D is possibly TRBD1 or TRBD2 (5 bases each). Trimming shortened V by 0 bases and J by 4 bases, and 6 bases separated the two germline ends. Germline V lookup: CDR1 MGHRA, CDR2 YSYEKL. The CDR3 runs to 14 residues. CDR3 residues: CASSQDGGTGELFF. The CDR3 DNA sequence: TGCGCCAGCAGCCAAGATGGGGGCACCGGGGAGCTGTTTTTT.